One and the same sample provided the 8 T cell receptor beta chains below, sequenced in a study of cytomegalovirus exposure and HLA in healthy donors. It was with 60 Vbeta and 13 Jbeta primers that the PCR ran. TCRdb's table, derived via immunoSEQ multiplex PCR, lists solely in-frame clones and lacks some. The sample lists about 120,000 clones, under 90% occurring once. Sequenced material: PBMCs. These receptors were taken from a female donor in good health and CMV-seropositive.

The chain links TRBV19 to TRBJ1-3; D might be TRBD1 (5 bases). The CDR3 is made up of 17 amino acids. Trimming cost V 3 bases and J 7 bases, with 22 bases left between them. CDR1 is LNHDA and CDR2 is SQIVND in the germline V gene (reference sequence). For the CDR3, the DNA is TGTGCCAGTAGTATCGGGTTGAGGGCAGGAGGGGAGAACACCATATATTTT. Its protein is CASSIGLRAGGENTIYF.

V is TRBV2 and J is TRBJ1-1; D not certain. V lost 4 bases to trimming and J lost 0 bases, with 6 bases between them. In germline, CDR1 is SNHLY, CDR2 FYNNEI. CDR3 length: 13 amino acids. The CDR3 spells CASSVTVNTEAFF. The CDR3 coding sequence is TGTGCCAGCAGTGTTACGGTGAACACTGAAGCTTTCTTT.

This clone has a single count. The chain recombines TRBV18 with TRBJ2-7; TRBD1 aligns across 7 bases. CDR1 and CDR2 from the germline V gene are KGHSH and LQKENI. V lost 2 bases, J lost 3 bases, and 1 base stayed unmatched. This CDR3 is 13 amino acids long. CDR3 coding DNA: TGTGCCAGCTCACCAGGGACAGACTACGAGCAGTACTTC. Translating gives CASSPGTDYEQYF.

The CDR3 DNA is TGCGCCAGCAGCGTCGGACAGGCCAATCAGCCCCAGCATTTT. Translation: CASSVGQANQPQHF. The V call is TRBV5-1, the J call TRBJ1-5, with TRBD1 identical over 7 bases. CDR3 length: 14 amino acids. Trimming at V came to 4 bases and at J to 3 bases, leaving 4 bases not matched to a gene. Looked up from germline, CDR1 is SGHRS and CDR2 is YFSETQ.

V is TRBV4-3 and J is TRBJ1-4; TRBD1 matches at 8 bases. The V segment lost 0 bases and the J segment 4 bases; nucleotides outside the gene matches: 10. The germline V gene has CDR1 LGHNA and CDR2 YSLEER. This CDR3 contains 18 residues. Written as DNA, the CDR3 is TGCGCCAGCAGCCAAGATTTATGGACAGGGTACGGTAATGAAAAACTGTTTTTT. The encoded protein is CASSQDLWTGYGNEKLFF.

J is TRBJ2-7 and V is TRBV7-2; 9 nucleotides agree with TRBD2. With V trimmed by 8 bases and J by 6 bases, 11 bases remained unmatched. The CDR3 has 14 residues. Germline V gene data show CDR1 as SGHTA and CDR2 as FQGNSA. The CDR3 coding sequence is TGTGCCAGCGGCGCAGGGCGCGGGGGGGCCGAGCAGTACTTC. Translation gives CASGAGRGGAEQYF.

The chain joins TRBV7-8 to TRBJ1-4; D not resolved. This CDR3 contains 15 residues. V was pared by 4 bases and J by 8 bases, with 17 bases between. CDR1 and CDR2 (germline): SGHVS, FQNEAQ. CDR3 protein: CASSSQFLPWEKLFF. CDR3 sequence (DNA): TGTGCCAGCAGCTCACAGTTCCTCCCTTGGGAAAAACTGTTTTTT.

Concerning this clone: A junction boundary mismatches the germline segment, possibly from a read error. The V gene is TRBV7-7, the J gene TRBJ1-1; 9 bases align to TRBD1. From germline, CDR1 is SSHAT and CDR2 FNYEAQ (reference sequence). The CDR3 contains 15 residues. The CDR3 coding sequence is TGTGCTAGCAGCTTGGGACAGGGATGGAACACTGAAGCTTTCTTT. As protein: CASSLGQGWNTEAFF.